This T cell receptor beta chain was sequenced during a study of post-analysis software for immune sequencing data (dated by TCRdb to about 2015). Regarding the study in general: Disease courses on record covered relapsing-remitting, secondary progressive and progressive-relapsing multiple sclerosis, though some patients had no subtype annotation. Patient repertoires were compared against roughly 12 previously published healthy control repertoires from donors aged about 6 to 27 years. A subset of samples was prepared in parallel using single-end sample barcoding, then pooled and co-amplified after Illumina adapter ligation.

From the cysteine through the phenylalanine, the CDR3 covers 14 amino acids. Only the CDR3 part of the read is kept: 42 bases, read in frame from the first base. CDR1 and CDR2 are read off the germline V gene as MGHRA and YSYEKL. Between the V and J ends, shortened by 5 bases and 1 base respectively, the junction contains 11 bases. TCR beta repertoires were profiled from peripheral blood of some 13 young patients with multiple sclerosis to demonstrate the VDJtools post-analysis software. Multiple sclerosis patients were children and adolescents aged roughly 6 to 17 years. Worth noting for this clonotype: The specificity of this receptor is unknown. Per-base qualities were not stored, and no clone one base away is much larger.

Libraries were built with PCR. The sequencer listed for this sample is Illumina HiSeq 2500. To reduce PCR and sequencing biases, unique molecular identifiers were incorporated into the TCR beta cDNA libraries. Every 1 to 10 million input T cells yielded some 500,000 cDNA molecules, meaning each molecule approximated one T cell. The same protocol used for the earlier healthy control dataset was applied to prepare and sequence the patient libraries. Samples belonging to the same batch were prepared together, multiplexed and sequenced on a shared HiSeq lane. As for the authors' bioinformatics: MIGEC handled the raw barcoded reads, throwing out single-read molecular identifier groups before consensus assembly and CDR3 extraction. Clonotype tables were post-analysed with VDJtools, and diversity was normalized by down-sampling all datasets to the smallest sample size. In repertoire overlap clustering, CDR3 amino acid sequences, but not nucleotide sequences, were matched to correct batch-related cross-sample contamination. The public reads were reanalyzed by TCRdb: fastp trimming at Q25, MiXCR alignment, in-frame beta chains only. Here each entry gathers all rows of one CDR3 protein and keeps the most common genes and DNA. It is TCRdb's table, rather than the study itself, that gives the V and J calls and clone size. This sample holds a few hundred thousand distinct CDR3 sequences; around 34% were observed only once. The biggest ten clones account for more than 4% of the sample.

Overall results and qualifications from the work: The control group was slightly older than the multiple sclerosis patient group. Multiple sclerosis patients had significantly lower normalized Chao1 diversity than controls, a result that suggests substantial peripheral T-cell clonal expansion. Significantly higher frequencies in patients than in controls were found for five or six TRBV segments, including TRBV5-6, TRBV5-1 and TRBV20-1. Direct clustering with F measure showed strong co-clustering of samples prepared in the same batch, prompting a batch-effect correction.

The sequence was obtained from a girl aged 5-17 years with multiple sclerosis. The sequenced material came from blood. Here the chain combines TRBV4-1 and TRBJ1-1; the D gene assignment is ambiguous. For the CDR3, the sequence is CASSSRTANTEAFF. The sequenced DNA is TGCGCCAGCAGCTCTAGGACGGCGAACACTGAAGCTTTCTTT.